These 4 T cell receptor beta chains came from one sample sequenced in a study of blood T cell repertoires in COVID-19 (dated by TCRdb to about 2020). Library preparation used the immunoSEQ multiplex PCR assay. This immuneACCESS table, as held by TCRdb, lists in-frame sequences with V and J called but not all clones. Of the missing ones, under half trace to an unresolved V gene in checked studies; the others have no known cause. Present in this sample are some 390,000 clones, about nine tenths of which were seen just once. The biggest ten clones account for around 1.5% of the sample. Sample: peripheral blood. These TCRs come from a woman between 40 and 50 years old with COVID-19, enrolled during active disease.

This clone appeared once. The chain recombines TRBV24-1 with TRBJ1-2, with a possible D match to TRBD1 (5 bases). The V and J ends lost 1 base and 6 bases respectively, with 20 bases between them. The CDR3 is 17 residues long. Germline CDR1 reads KGHDR; CDR2 reads SFDVKD. This CDR3 is CATSDFPTRRGWDGYTF. For the CDR3, the DNA is TGTGCCACCAGTGATTTCCCTACCCGGAGGGGATGGGATGGCTACACCTTC.

CDR3 sequence reads: CASRRGQGAWTGELFF. The CDR3, as DNA: TGCGCCAGCAGGCGGGGACAGGGGGCTTGGACCGGGGAGCTGTTTTTT. This chain connects TRBV5-1 to TRBJ2-2, with 12 bases aligning to TRBD1. The junction had 7 bases not matched to a gene; V was cut back by 5 bases and J by 5 bases. The CDR3 has 16 amino acids. Germline loops: CDR1 SGHRS, CDR2 YFSETQ.

The rearrangement links TRBV6-5 to TRBJ1-2; D possibly corresponds to TRBD1 (5 bases). Trimming left V 10 bases short and J 4 bases short, with 13 bases between. Germline V gene sequence: CDR1 MNHEY, CDR2 SVGAGI. The CDR3 contains 12 residues. Here the CDR3 DNA reads TGTGCCACCCTGACAGACACCTATGGCTACACCTTC. As protein: CATLTDTYGYTF.

The chain combines TRBV5-6 with TRBJ1-5; D gene unclear. Germline-derived CDR1 and CDR2 are SGHDT and YYEEEE. CDR3 size: 12 residues. Trimming left V 1 base short and J 3 bases short, with 2 bases between. CDR3 sequence: CASSLHNQPQHF. CDR3 DNA: TGTGCCAGCAGCTTGCACAATCAGCCCCAGCATTTT.